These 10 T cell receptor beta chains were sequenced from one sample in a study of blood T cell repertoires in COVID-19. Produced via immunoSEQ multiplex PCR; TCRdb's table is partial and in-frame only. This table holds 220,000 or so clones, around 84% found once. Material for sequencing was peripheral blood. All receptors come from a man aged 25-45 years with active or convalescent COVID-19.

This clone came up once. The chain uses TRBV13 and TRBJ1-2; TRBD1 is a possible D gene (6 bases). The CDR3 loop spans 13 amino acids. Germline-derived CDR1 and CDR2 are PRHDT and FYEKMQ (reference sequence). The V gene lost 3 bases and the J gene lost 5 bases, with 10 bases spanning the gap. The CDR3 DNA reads TGTGCCAGCAGCTTTTCAGGGGCATATGGCTACACCTTC. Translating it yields CASSFSGAYGYTF.

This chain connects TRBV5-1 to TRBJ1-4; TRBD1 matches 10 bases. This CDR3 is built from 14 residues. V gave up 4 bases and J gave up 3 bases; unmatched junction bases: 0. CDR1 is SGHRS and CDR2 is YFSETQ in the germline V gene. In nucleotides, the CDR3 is TGCGCCAGCAGCGGGACAGGGGCTAATGAAAAACTGTTTTTT. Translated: CASSGTGANEKLFF.

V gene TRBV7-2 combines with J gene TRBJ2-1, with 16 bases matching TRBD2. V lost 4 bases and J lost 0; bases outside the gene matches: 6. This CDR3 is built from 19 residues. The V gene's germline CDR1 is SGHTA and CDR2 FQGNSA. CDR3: CASSSPGLAGGHSYNEQFF. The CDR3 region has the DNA TGTGCCAGCAGCTCACCGGGACTAGCGGGAGGGCACTCCTACAATGAGCAGTTCTTC.

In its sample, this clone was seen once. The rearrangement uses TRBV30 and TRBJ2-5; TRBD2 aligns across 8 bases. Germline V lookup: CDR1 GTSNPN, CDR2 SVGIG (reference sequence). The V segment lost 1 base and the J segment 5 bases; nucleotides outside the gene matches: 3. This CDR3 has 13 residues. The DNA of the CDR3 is TGTGCCTGGAGTGGGGGCGGGAGGGAGACCCAGTACTTC. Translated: CAWSGGGRETQYF.

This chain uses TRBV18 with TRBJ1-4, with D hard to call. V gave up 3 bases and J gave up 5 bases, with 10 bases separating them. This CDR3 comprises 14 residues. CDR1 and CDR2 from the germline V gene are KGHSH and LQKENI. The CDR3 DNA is TGTGCCAGCTCACCGCAGAACCGAAATGAAAAACTGTTTTTT. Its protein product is CASSPQNRNEKLFF.

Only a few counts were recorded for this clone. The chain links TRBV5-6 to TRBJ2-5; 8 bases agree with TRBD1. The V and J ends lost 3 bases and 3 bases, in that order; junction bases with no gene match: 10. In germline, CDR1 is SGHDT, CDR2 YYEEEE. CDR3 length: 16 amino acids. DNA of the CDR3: TGTGCCAGCAGCTCCGGGACAGGAATTGCCAAAGAGACCCAGTACTTC. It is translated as CASSSGTGIAKETQYF.

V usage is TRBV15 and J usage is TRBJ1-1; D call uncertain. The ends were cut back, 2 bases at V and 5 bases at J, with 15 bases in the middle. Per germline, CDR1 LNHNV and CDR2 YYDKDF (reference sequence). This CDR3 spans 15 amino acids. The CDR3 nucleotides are TGTGCCACCAGCAGATCCGCTAATTACGCGACTGAAGCTTTCTTT. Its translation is CATSRSANYATEAFF.

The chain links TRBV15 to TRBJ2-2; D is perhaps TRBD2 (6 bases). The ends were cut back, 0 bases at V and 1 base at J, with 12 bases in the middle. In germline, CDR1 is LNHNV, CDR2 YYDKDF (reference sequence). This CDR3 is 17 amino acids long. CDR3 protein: CATSREVGGGNTGELFF. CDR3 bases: TGTGCCACCAGCAGAGAAGTCGGGGGAGGGAACACCGGGGAGCTGTTTTTT.

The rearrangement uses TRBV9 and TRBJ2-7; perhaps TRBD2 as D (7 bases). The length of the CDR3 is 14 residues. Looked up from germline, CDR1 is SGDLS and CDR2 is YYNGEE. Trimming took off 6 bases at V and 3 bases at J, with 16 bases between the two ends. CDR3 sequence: CASTYQGRDYEQYF. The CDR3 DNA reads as TGTGCCAGCACCTACCAGGGGAGGGACTACGAGCAGTACTTC.

The CDR3 DNA follows: TGCGCCAGCAGCGGACAGGGGTACTCATATGGCTACACCTTC. It codes for CASSGQGYSYGYTF. The chain is built from TRBV5-1 and TRBJ1-2; 9 bases map to TRBD1. Germline V CDR1 and CDR2: SGHRS, YFSETQ. J was trimmed by 5 bases and V by 4 bases; bases with no gene match: 6. The CDR3 length is 14 residues.